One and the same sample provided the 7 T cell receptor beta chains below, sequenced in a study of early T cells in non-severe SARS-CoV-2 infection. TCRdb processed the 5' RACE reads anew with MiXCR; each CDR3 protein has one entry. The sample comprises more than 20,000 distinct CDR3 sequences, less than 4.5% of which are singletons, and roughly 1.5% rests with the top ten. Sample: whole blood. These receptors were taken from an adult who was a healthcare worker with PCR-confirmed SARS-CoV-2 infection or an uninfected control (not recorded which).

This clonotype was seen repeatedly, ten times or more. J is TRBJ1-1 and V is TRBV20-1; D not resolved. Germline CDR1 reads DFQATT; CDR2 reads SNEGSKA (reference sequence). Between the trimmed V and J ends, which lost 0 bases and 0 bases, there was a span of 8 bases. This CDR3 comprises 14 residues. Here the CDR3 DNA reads TGCAGTGCTAGAGATAGGCAGCTGAACACTGAAGCTTTCTTT. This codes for CSARDRQLNTEAFF.

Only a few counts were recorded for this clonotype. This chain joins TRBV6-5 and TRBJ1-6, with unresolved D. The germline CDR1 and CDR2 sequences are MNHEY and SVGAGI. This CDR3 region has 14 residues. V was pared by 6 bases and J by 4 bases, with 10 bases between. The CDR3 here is CASSPGRYNSPLHF. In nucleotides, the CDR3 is TGTGCCAGCAGCCCCGGACGGTATAATTCACCCCTCCACTTT.

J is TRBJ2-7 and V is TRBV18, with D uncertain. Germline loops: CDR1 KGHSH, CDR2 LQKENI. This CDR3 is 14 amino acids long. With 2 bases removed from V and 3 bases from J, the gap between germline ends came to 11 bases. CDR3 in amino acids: CASSPVEKDYEQYF. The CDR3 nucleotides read TGTGCCAGCTCACCAGTCGAAAAGGACTACGAGCAGTACTTC.

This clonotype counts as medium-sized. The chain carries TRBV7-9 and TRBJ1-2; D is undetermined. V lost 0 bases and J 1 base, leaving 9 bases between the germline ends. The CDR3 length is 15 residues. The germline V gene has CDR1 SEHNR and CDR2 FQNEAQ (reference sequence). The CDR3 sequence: CASSLAAGFNYGYTF. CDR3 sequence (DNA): TGTGCCAGCAGCTTAGCGGCAGGATTTAACTATGGCTACACCTTC. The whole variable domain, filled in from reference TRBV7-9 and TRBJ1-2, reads DTGVSQNPRHKITKRGQNVTFRCDPISEHNRLYWYRQTLGQGPEFLTYFQNEAQLEKSRLLSDRFSAERPKGSFSTLEIQRTEQGDSAMYLCASSLAAGFNYGYTFGSGTRLTVV.

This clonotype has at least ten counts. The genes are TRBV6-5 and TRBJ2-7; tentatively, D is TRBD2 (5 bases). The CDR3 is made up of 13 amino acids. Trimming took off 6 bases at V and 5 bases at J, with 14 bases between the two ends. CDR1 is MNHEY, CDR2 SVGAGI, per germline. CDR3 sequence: CASSRHGRDEQYF. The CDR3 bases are TGTGCCAGCAGCCGACACGGGCGGGACGAGCAGTACTTC.

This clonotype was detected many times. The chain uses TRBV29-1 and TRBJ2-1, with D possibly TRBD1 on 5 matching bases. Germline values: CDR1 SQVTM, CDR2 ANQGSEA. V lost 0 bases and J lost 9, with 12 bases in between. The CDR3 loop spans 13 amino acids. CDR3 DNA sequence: TGCAGCGTTGAAGATCGGCAGGGCGGTGAGCAGTTCTTC. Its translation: CSVEDRQGGEQFF.

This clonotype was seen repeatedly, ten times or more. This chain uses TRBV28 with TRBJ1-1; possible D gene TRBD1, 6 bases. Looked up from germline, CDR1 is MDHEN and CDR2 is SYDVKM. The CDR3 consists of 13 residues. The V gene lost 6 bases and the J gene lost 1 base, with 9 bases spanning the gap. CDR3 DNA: TGTGCCAGCAGGGGGGCGAGGAACACTGAAGCTTTCTTT. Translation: CASRGARNTEAFF.